This T cell receptor (beta chain) was retrieved from a study of response to subunit inactivated influenza vaccine. The germline gives CDR1 ENHRY, CDR2 SYGVKD. Trimming left V 6 bases short and J 0 bases short, with 12 bases between. The CDR3 is made up of 14 amino acids. One entry per CDR3 protein results from TCRdb running MiXCR on the RT-PCR reads. This table holds 500,000 to 550,000 distinct CDR3 sequences, about 7.2% found once. The TCR originated in a man between 50 and 70 years old who received an inactivated influenza vaccine. The rearrangement links TRBV10-3 to TRBJ2-7, with D possibly matching TRBD1 (6 bases). The sample in question was PBMCs from blood, obtained roughly 24 months after vaccination. DNA for the CDR3: TGTGCCATCAGAGCGGACAGCAGCTCCTACGAGCAGTACTTC. Translation gives CAIRADSSSYEQYF.